This T cell receptor (beta chain) appears in the sequencing data of a study of blood T cell repertoires in COVID-19. Study overall: Samples representing acute and convalescent COVID-19 were sourced from the United States, Italy and Spain. PBMCs, B-cell-depleted T cells, or T cells provided the cDNA or gDNA that made up the material.

After removal of 5 bases from V and 8 bases from J, the junction contained 9 bases not matched to a gene. The CDR3 consists of 14 residues. Looked up from germline, CDR1 is SGHAT and CDR2 is FQNNGV. The assay was immunoSEQ multiplex PCR, and TCRdb's table has in-frame clones only and misses some. Of under 450,000 clones listed, roughly four fifths are singletons. Enrollees, roughly 18 to 90 years old, lived in roughly 24 US areas. Before being deemed recovered, Cohort 3 donors had two negative PCRs, clearance, or symptom resolution. This clone was counted once. The chain couples TRBV11-2 to TRBJ1-2; 9 bases align to TRBD1. This sequence was found in a woman aged 45-59 years who had recovered from COVID-19. The sequenced material came from PBMCs or T cells enriched from blood (not recorded which). CDR3 nucleotide sequence: TGTGCCAGCAGCCCCTTACAGGGGGCTGGCGGCTACACCTTC. Translated, it gives CASSPLQGAGGYTF.